Reported below is one T cell receptor (beta chain). The antigen is not known. PCR used 60 Vbeta primers and 13 Jbeta primers. The method was immunoSEQ multiplex PCR; TCRdb's version includes in-frame clones alone and lacks a portion of them. The sample lists roughly 130,000 clones, roughly 84% occurring once. The sample comes from a study of cytomegalovirus exposure and HLA in healthy donors. Broader study findings: Later analysis identified a missense DCLRE1C variant that was linked to TCR beta V- and J-gene trimming.

The CDR3 spans 16 residues. With V trimmed by 4 bases and J by 3 bases, 8 bases remained unmatched. Germline V CDR1 and CDR2: MDHEN, SYDVKM. Input material: PBMCs. V gene TRBV28 combines with J gene TRBJ2-3; 9 nucleotides agree with TRBD1. This TCR was sampled from a woman aged 18-35 years in good health and CMV-seropositive. The CDR3 protein is CASSYPDRGRTDTQYF. CDR3 nucleotides: TGTGCCAGCAGTTATCCCGACAGGGGGAGGACAGATACGCAGTATTTT.